Detailed here is one TCR beta chain. V was clipped by 0 bases and J by 3 bases; unmatched bases: 4. The germline V gene encodes CDR1 SGHAT and CDR2 FQNNGV. The CDR3 covers 16 residues. This specimen belongs to a study of molecular identifiers for immune sequencing clone quantification. TCRdb re-called the PCR reads through MiXCR, storing one row per CDR3 protein. Of roughly 100,000 distinct CDR3 sequences in the sample, 30% to 45% were seen once. V and J are TRBV11-2 and TRBJ2-3; 9 bases align to TRBD2. The sequencing sample was made of naive CD8+ T cells from blood, with Jurkat cell RNA spiked in. The subset was: FACS-sorted CD8+CD4-CCR7+CD45RA+ naive T cells. The sequence was obtained from a human donor in good health. Some libraries in this study had Jurkat cell RNA spiked in. The CDR3 loop reads CASSLDLAGKTDTQYF. CDR3 DNA sequence: TGTGCCAGCAGCTTAGATCTAGCGGGGAAGACAGATACGCAGTATTTT. The full variable domain, with the rest looked up from reference TRBV11-2 and TRBJ2-3, is EAGVAQSPRYKIIEKRQSVAFWCNPISGHATLYWYQQILGQGPKLLIQFQNNGVVDDSQLPKDRFSAERLKGVDSTLKIQPAKLEDSAVYLCASSLDLAGKTDTQYFGPGTRLTVL.